This TCR beta chain was retrieved from a study of blood T cell repertoires in COVID-19. Across the study: From the United States, Italy and Spain came samples of acute and convalescent COVID-19.

The ends were cut back, 0 bases at V and 7 bases at J, with 15 bases in the middle. The germline V gene encodes CDR1 ENHRY and CDR2 SYGVKD. The CDR3 contains 15 residues. In the original analysis: Reference gene primers were amplified, and this amplification served to estimate nucleated cell counts. Profiling relied on immunoSEQ multiplex PCR, and the TCRdb table lists in-frame clones only, not all of them. V, J and clone size were drawn from that table, and D and trimming were deduced from the DNA. The sample includes fewer than 350,000 clones, around 84% of them seen just once. Categorization into cohorts depended on clinical history that participants reported.

The chain has TRBV10-3 and TRBJ1-2, with TRBD1 as a possible D gene (5 bases). This TCR derives from a woman aged 25 to 39 who had been exposed to COVID-19. The sequenced material came from PBMCs or T cells enriched from blood (not recorded which). CDR3 loop: CAISESSGAAGGYTF. The CDR3 DNA reads as TGTGCCATCAGTGAGTCGAGCGGGGCGGCGGGTGGCTACACCTTC.